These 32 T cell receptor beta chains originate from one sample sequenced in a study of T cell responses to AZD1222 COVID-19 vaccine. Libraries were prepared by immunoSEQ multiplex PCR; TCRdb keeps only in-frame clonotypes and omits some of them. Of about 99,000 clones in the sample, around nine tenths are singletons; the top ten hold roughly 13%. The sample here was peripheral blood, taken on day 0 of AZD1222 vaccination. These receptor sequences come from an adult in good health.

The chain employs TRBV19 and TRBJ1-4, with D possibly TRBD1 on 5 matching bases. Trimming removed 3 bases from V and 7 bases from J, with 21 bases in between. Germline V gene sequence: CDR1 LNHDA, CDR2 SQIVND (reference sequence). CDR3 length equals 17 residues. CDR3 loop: CASSILIGGASFEKLFF. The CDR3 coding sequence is TGTGCCAGTAGTATTTTGATTGGGGGAGCTTCTTTTGAAAAACTGTTTTTT.

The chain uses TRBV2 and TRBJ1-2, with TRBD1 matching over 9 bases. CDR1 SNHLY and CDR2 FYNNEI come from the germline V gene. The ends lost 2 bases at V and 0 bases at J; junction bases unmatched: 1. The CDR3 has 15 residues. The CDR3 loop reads CASSETGGANYGYTF. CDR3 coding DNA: TGTGCCAGCAGTGAAACAGGGGGCGCTAACTATGGCTACACCTTC.

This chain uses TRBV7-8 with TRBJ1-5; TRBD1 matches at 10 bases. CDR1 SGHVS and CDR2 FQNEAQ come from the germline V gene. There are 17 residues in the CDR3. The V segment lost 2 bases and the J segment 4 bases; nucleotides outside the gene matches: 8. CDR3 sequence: CASSLFGTGDMNQPQHF. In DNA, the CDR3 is TGTGCCAGCAGCTTATTCGGGACAGGGGATATGAATCAGCCCCAGCATTTT.

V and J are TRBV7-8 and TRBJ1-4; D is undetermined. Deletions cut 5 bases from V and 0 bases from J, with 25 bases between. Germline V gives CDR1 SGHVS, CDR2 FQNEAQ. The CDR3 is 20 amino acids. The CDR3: CASSRRRAALDITTNEKLFF. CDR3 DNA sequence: TGTGCCAGCAGCAGGCGGCGGGCAGCACTTGATATCACAACTAATGAAAAACTGTTTTTT.

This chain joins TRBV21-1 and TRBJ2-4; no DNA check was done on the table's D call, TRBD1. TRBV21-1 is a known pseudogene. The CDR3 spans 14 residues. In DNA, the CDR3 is TGTGCCAGCAGCTGCAGGTTAGCCAAAAACATTCAGTACTTC. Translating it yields CASSCRLAKNIQYF.

DNA of the CDR3: TGTGCCTGGAGGGGGGGCAGCTCGCCCTACGAGCAGTACTTC. Its translation is CAWRGGSSPYEQYF. The rearrangement uses TRBV30 and TRBJ2-7, with D perhaps assigned TRBD1 or TRBD2 (6 bases each). In germline, CDR1 is GTSNPN, CDR2 SVGIG (reference sequence). V lost 3 bases to trimming and J lost 2 bases, with 14 bases between them. The CDR3 runs 14 residues.

The CDR3: CASSFGQNTEAFF. CDR3 bases: TGTGCCAGCAGTTTCGGGCAGAACACTGAAGCTTTCTTT. This chain links TRBV12-3 or TRBV12-4 with TRBJ1-1; D unresolved. V lost 3 bases and J 1 base, leaving 6 bases between the germline ends. This CDR3 spans 13 amino acids.

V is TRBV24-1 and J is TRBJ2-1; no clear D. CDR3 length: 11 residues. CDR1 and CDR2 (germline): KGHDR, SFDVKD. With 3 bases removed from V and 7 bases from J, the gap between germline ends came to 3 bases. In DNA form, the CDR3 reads TGTGCCACCAGTGATAGTAATGAGCAGTTCTTC. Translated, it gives CATSDSNEQFF.

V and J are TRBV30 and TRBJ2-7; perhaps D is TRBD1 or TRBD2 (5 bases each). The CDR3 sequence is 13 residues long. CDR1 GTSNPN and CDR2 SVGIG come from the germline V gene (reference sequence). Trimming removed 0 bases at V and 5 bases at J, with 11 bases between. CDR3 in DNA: TGTGCCTGGAGTGTACCGGGGCTTCACGAGCAGTACTTC. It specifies CAWSVPGLHEQYF.

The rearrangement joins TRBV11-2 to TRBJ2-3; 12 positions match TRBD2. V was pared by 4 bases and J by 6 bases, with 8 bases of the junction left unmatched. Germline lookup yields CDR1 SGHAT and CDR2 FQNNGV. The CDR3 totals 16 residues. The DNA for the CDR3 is TGTGCCAGCAGCTCCCTAGCGGGAGGGCCTTCGGATACGCAGTATTTT. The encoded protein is CASSSLAGGPSDTQYF. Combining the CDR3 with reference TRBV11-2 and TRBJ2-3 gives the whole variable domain EAGVAQSPRYKIIEKRQSVAFWCNPISGHATLYWYQQILGQGPKLLIQFQNNGVVDDSQLPKDRFSAERLKGVDSTLKIQPAKLEDSAVYLCASSSLAGGPSDTQYFGPGTRLTVL.

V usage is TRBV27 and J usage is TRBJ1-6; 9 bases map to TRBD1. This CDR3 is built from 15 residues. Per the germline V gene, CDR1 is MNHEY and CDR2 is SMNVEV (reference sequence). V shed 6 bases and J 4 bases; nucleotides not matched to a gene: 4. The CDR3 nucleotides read TGTGCCAGCAGCCCACAGGGGGCATATAATTCACCCCTCCACTTT. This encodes CASSPQGAYNSPLHF.

In DNA, the CDR3 is TGTGCCAGCAGCCGACGCGGGGGGCCAGATGGAACTAATGAAAAACTGTTTTTT. Translating it yields CASSRRGGPDGTNEKLFF. The V and J genes are TRBV7-9 and TRBJ1-4; a weak D match, TRBD1 (6 bases). Germline V gene data show CDR1 as SEHNR and CDR2 as FQNEAQ (reference sequence). The CDR3 length is 18 residues. Trimming cost V 5 bases and J 1 base, with 20 bases left between them.

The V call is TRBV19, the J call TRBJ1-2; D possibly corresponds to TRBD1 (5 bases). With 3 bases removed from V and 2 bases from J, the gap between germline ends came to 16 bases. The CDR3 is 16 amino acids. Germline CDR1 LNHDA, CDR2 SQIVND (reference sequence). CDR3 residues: CASSIRRTPGNYGYTF. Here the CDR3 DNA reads TGTGCCAGTAGTATTCGTAGGACACCAGGAAACTATGGCTACACCTTC. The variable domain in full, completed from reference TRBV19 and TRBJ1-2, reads DGGITQSPKYLFRKEGQNVTLSCEQNLNHDAMYWYRQDPGQGLRLIYYSQIVNDFQKGDIAEGYSVSREKKESFPLTVTSAQKNPTAFYLCASSIRRTPGNYGYTFGSGTRLTVV.

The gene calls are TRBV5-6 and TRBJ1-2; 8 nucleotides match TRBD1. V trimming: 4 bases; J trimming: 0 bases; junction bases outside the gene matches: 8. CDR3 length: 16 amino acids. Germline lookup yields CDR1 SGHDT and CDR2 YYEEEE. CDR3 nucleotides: TGTGCCAGCAGCCCTCAGGGGGCCCCATCTAACTATGGCTACACCTTC. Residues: CASSPQGAPSNYGYTF.

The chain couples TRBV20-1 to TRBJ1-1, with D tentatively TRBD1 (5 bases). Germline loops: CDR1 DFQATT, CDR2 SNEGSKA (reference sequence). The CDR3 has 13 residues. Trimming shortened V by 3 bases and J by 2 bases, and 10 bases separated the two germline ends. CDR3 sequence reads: CSASVRGNTEAFF. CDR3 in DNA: TGCAGTGCTAGTGTAAGGGGTAACACTGAAGCTTTCTTT.

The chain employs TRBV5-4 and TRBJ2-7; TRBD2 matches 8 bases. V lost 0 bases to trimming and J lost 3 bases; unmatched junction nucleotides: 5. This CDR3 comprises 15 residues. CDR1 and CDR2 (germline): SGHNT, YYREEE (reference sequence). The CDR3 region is CASSLGGLAYYEQYF. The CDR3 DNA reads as TGTGCCAGCAGCTTGGGAGGACTAGCTTACTACGAGCAGTACTTC. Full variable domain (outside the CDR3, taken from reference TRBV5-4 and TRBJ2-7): ETGVTQSPTHLIKTRGQQVTLRCSSQSGHNTVSWYQQALGQGPQFIFQYYREEENGRGNFPPRFSGLQFPNYSSELNVNALELDDSALYLCASSLGGLAYYEQYFGPGTRLTVT.

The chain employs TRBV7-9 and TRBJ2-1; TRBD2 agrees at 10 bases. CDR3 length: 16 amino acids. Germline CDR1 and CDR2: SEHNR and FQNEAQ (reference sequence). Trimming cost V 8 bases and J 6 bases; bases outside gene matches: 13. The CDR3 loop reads CASDQGSGRATNEQFF. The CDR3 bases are TGTGCCAGCGATCAGGGGAGCGGGAGGGCCACCAATGAGCAGTTCTTC.

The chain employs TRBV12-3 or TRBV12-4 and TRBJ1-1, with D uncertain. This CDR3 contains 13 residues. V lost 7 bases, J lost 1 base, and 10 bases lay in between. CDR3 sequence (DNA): TGTGCCAGCACCCTGACCGAGAACACTGAAGCTTTCTTT. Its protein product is CASTLTENTEAFF.

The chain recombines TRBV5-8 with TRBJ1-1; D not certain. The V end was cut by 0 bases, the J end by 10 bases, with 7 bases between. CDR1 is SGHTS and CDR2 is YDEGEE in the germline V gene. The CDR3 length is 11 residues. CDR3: CASSLAWGAFF. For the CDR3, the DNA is TGTGCCAGCAGCTTGGCTTGGGGAGCTTTCTTT.

This chain's CDR3 is CASSLAAVTEAFF. The DNA of the CDR3 is TGTGCCAGCAGCTTAGCGGCAGTCACTGAAGCTTTCTTT. V and J are TRBV7-9 and TRBJ1-1; D gene uncertain. V shed 0 bases and J shed 4 bases, with 6 bases lying between them. The germline gives CDR1 SEHNR, CDR2 FQNEAQ (reference sequence). The CDR3 is 13 residues long.

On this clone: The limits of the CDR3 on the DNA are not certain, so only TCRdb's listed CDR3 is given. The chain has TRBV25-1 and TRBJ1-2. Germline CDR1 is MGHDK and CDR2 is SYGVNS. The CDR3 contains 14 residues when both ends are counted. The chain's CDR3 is CASSEYFGDDGYTF.

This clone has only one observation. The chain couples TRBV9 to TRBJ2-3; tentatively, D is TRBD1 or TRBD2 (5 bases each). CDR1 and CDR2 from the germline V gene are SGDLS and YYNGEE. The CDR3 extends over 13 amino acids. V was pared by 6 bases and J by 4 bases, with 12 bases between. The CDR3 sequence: CASTGLGADTQYF. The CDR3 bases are TGTGCCAGCACGGGCCTGGGGGCAGATACGCAGTATTTT. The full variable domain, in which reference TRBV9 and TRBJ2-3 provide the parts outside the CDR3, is DSGVTQTPKHLITATGQRVTLRCSPRSGDLSVYWYQQSLDQGLQFLIQYYNGEERAKGNILERFSAQQFPDLHSELNLSSLELGDSALYFCASTGLGADTQYFGPGTRLTVL.

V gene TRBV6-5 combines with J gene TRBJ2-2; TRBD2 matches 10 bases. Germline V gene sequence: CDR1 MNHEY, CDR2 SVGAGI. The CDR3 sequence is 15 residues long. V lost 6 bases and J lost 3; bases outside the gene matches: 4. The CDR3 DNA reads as TGTGCCAGCAGCGCCAGCGGGAGGGACACCGGGGAGCTGTTTTTT. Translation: CASSASGRDTGELFF.

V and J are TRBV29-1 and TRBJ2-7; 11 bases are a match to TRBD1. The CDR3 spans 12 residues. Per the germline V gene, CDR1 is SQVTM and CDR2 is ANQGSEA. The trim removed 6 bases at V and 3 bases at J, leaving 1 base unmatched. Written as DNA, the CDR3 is TGCAGCGTAGGGACAGGGGGCTACGAGCAGTACTTC. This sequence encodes CSVGTGGYEQYF.

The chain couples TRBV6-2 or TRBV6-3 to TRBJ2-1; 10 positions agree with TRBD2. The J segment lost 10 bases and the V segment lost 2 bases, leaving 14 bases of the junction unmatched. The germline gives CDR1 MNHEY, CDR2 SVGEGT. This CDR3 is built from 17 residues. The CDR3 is CASSYIPGLAGAREQFF. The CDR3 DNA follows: TGTGCCAGCAGTTACATACCTGGGCTAGCGGGAGCTAGAGAGCAGTTCTTC.

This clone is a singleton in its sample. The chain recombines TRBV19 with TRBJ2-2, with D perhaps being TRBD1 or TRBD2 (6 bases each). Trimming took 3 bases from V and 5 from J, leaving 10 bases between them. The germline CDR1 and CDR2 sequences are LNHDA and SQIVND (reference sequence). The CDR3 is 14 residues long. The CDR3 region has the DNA TGTGCCAGTAGTATTAGGGGGGAGACCGGGGAGCTGTTTTTT. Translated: CASSIRGETGELFF.

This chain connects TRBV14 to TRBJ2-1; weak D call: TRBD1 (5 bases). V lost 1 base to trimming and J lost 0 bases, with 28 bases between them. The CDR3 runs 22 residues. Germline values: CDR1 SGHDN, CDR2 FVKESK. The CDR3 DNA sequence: TGTGCCAGCAGCCAAGCTGGGGCGACACCAAACGAAAAAACGAGCTCCTACAATGAGCAGTTCTTC. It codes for CASSQAGATPNEKTSSYNEQFF.

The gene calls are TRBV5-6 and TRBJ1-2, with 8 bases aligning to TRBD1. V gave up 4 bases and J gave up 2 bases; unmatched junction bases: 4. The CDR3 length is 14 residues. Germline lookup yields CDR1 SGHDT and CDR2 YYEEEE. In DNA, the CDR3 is TGTGCCAGCAGCCGGGACAGGAGGAACTATGGCTACACCTTC. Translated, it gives CASSRDRRNYGYTF.

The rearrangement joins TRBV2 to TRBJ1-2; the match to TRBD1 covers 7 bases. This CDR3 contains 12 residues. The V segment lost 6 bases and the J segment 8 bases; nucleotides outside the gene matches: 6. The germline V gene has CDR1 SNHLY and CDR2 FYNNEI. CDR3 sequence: CASSTNRGGYTF. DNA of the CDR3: TGTGCCAGCAGCACCAACAGGGGCGGCTACACCTTC.

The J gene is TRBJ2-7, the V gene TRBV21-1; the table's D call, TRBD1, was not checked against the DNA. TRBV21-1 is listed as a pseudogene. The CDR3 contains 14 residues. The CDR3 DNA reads TGTGCCAGCAGAGGGACAGGGGGTTTTTACGAGCAGTACTTC. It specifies CASRGTGGFYEQYF.

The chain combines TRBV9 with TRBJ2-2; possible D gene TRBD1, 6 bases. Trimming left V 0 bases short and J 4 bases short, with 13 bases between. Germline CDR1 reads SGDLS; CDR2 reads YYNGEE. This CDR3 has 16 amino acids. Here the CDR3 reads CASSVEQGRITGELFF. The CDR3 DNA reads TGTGCCAGCAGCGTAGAGCAGGGGCGTATCACCGGGGAGCTGTTTTTT.

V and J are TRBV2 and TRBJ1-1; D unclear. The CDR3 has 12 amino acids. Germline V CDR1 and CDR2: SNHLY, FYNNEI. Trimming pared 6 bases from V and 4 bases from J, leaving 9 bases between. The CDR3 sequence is CASRAWGTEAFF. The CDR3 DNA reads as TGTGCCAGCAGGGCATGGGGCACTGAAGCTTTCTTT.